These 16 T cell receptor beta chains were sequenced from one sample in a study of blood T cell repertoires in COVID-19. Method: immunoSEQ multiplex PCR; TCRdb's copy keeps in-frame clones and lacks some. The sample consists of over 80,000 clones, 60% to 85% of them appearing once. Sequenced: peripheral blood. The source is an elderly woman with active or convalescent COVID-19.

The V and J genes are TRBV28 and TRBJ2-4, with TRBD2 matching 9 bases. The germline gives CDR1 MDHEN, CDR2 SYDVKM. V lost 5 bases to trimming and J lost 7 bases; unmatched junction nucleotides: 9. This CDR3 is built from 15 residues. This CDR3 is CASSPPGTSRNIQYF. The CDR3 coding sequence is TGTGCCAGCAGTCCCCCTGGGACTAGCCGCAACATTCAGTACTTC. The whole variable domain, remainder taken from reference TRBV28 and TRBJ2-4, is DVKVTQSSRYLVKRTGEKVFLECVQDMDHENMFWYRQDPGLGLRLIYFSYDVKMKEKGDIPEGYSVSREKKERFSLILESASTNQTSMYLCASSPPGTSRNIQYFGAGTRLSVL.

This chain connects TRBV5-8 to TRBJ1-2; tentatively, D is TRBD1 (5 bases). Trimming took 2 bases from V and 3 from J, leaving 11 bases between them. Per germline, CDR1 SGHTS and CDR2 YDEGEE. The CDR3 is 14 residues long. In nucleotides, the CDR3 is TGTGCCAGCAGCTTAGGGGCCAGGGACTATGGCTACACCTTC. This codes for CASSLGARDYGYTF.

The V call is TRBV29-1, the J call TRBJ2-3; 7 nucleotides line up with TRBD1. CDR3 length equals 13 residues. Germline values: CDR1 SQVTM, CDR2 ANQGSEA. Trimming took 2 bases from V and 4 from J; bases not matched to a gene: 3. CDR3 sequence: CSVERGLADTQYF. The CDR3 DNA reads TGCAGCGTTGAAAGGGGGCTCGCAGATACGCAGTATTTT.

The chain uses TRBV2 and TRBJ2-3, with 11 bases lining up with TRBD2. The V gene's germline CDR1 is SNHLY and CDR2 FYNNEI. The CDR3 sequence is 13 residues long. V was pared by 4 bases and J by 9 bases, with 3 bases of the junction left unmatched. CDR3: CASSAGTSGTQYF. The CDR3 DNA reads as TGTGCCAGCAGTGCCGGGACTAGCGGCACGCAGTATTTT.

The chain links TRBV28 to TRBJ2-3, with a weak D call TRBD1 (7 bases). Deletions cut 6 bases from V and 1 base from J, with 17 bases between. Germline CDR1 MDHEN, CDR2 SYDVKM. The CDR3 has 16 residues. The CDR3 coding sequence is TGTGCCAGCAGGGGGGGACAGACATCCCGCACAGATACGCAGTATTTT. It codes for CASRGGQTSRTDTQYF. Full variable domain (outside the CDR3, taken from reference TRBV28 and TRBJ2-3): DVKVTQSSRYLVKRTGEKVFLECVQDMDHENMFWYRQDPGLGLRLIYFSYDVKMKEKGDIPEGYSVSREKKERFSLILESASTNQTSMYLCASRGGQTSRTDTQYFGPGTRLTVL.

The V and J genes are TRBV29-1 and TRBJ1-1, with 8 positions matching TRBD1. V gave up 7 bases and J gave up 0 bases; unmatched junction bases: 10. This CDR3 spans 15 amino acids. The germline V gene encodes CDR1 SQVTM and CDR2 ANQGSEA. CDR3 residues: CSGQRQGMVNTEAFF. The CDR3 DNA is TGCAGCGGCCAAAGACAGGGGATGGTGAACACTGAAGCTTTCTTT.

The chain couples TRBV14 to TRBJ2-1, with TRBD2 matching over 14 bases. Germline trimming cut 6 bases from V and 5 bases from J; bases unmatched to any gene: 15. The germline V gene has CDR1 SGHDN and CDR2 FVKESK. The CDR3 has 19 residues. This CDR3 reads CASSRGLAGVRERDNEQFF. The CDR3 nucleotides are TGTGCCAGCAGTCGGGGACTAGCGGGAGTACGAGAAAGGGACAATGAGCAGTTCTTC.

Here the CDR3 reads CASSLVVAGKYEQYF. The DNA for the CDR3 is TGCGCCAGCAGCTTGGTGGTAGCGGGGAAGTACGAGCAGTACTTC. This sequence joins TRBV5-1 and TRBJ2-7, with TRBD2 identical over 8 bases. This CDR3 has 15 residues. The trim removed 0 bases at V and 4 bases at J, leaving 6 bases unmatched. Germline assignment: CDR1 SGHRS and CDR2 YFSETQ.

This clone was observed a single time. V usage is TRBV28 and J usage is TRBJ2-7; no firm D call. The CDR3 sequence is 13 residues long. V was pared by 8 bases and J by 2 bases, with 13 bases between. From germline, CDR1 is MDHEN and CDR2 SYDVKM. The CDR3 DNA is TGTGCCAGCGGGCGTCCCCCCGCCTACGAGCAGTACTTC. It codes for CASGRPPAYEQYF.

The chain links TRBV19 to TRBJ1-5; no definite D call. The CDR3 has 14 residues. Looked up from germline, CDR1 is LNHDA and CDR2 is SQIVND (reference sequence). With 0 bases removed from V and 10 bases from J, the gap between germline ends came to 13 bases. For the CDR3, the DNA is TGTGCCAGTAGTATAGATTCATCACCGGTCCCCCAGCATTTT. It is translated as CASSIDSSPVPQHF.

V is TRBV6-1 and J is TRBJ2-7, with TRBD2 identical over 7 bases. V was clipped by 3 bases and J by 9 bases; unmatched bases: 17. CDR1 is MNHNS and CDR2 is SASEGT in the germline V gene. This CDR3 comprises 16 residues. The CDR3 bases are TGTGCCAGCAGTGACCAATCGCGGGAGACGGGCGGATGGCAGTACTTC. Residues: CASSDQSRETGGWQYF.

The DNA of the CDR3 is TGTGCCAGCAGCCCGGGACTTCTCGGCACAGATACGCAGTATTTT. This sequence encodes CASSPGLLGTDTQYF. V gene TRBV9 combines with J gene TRBJ2-3; tentative D call: TRBD2 (6 bases). The germline V gene has CDR1 SGDLS and CDR2 YYNGEE. Trimming removed 4 bases at V and 1 base at J, with 13 bases between. This CDR3 region has 15 residues.

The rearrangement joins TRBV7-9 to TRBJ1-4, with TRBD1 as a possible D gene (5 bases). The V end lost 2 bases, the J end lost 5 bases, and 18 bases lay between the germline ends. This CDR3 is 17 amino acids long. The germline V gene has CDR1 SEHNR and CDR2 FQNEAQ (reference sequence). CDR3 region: CASSLRGLFNLNEKLFF. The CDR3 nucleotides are TGTGCCAGCAGCTTAAGGGGCCTTTTTAATCTGAATGAAAAACTGTTTTTT.

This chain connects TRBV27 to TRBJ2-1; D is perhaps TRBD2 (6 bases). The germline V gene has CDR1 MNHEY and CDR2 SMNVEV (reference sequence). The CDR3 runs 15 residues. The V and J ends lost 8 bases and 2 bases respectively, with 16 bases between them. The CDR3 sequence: CASSPGESPYNEQFF. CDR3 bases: TGTGCCAGCTCCCCGGGGGAGTCTCCCTACAATGAGCAGTTCTTC.

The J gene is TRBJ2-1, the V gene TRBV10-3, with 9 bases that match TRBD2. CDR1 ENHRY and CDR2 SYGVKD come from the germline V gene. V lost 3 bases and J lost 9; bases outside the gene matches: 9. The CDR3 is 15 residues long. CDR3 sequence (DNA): TGTGCCATCAGTGACAGAATAGCGGGAGATGGTGAGCAGTTCTTC. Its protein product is CAISDRIAGDGEQFF.

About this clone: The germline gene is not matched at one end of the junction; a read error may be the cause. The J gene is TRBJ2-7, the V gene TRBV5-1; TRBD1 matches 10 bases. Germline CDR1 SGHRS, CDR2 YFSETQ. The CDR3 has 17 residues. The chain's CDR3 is CASSLTPGTGDSYEQYF. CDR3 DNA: TGTGCCAGCAGCTTAACCCCCGGGACAGGGGATTCCTACGAGCAGTACTTC. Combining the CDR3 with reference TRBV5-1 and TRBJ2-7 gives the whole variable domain KAGVTQTPRYLIKTRGQQVTLSCSPISGHRSVSWYQQTPGQGLQFLFEYFSETQRNKGNFPGRFSGRQFSNSRSEMNVSTLELGDSALYLCASSLTPGTGDSYEQYFGPGTRLTVT.